What follows are 30 T cell receptor beta chains derived from one specimen sequenced in a study of blood T cell repertoires in COVID-19. Data came from immunoSEQ multiplex PCR; TCRdb stores just in-frame clones and leaves some out. Here the sample spans about 140,000 clones, 85% to 90% being singletons. Input material: peripheral blood. The source is a woman aged 60-75 years with acute or convalescent COVID-19.

The chain is built from TRBV3-1 (or the pseudogene TRBV3-2) and TRBJ1-2; TRBD1 agrees at 8 bases. Germline V gene sequence: CDR1 LGHDT, CDR2 YNNKEL (reference sequence). Trimming removed 4 bases from V and 8 bases from J; junction bases left unmatched: 9. The CDR3 totals 14 residues. The CDR3 is CASSLTDRGDGYTF. DNA of the CDR3: TGTGCCAGCAGCCTCACAGACAGGGGTGACGGCTACACCTTC.

The chain combines TRBV4-1 with TRBJ1-4; 9 positions match TRBD1. CDR1 is MGHRA, CDR2 YSYEKL, per germline. J gave up 0 bases and V 5 bases, and 7 bases lay outside the gene matches. The CDR3 extends over 17 amino acids. The DNA of the CDR3 is TGCGCCAGCAGCTCCCGGGACAGGGTGGCAACTAATGAAAAACTGTTTTTT. Protein: CASSSRDRVATNEKLFF.

V is TRBV7-9 and J is TRBJ1-2; D gene unclear. V dropped 1 base and J dropped 2 bases, with 8 bases sitting between them. CDR1 and CDR2 (germline): SEHNR, FQNEAQ (reference sequence). This CDR3 contains 14 residues. The CDR3 spells CASSLGLQNYGYTF. CDR3 nucleotide sequence: TGTGCCAGCAGCTTAGGACTCCAAAACTATGGCTACACCTTC.

The J gene is TRBJ2-7, the V gene TRBV28; TRBD2 matches at 12 bases. The CDR3 contains 14 residues. V lost 6 bases and J lost 3; bases outside the gene matches: 3. Germline CDR1 is MDHEN and CDR2 is SYDVKM. The CDR3 spells CASSLAGGRYEQYF. The DNA for the CDR3 is TGTGCCAGCAGCCTAGCGGGGGGGCGCTACGAGCAGTACTTC.

V is TRBV28 and J is TRBJ2-7, with D perhaps matching TRBD2 (6 bases). The CDR3 loop spans 12 amino acids. The V gene lost 3 bases and the J gene lost 7 bases, with 10 bases spanning the gap. Germline CDR1 reads MDHEN; CDR2 reads SYDVKM. CDR3 sequence: CASSLEGREQYF. Written as DNA, the CDR3 is TGTGCCAGCAGTTTGGAGGGGCGGGAGCAGTACTTC.

The chain employs TRBV5-1 and TRBJ2-5; a weak D match, TRBD1 (6 bases). Germline V lookup: CDR1 SGHRS, CDR2 YFSETQ. The CDR3 has 15 amino acids. V lost 2 bases to trimming and J lost 2 bases, with 13 bases between them. CDR3 bases: TGCGCCAGCAGCTTAGGAGAAGGGACACAAGAGACCCAGTACTTC. Residues: CASSLGEGTQETQYF. Full variable domain (remainder filled in from reference TRBV5-1 and TRBJ2-5): KAGVTQTPRYLIKTRGQQVTLSCSPISGHRSVSWYQQTPGQGLQFLFEYFSETQRNKGNFPGRFSGRQFSNSRSEMNVSTLELGDSALYLCASSLGEGTQETQYFGPGTRLLVL.

The rearrangement uses TRBV19 and TRBJ1-1; D uncertain. The CDR3 totals 13 residues. CDR1 and CDR2 (germline): LNHDA, SQIVND (reference sequence). V lost 5 bases and J lost 4, with 11 bases in between. DNA for the CDR3: TGTGCCAGTAGTTCGGGGTTGGGCACTGAAGCTTTCTTT. It encodes CASSSGLGTEAFF.

This clone showed up just once. The V and J genes are TRBV6-5 and TRBJ1-6, with D unclear. V was clipped by 4 bases and J by 9 bases, with 10 bases between them. The germline gives CDR1 MNHEY, CDR2 SVGAGI. The CDR3 spans 13 residues. This CDR3 is CASSSAVGSPLHF. In DNA, the CDR3 is TGTGCCAGCAGTTCCGCGGTTGGTTCACCCCTCCACTTT.

The chain couples TRBV19 to TRBJ2-1; 7 nucleotides agree with TRBD2. This CDR3 is 12 amino acids long. Germline lookup yields CDR1 LNHDA and CDR2 SQIVND (reference sequence). V shed 3 bases, J shed 11 bases, and the junction held 4 bases outside the gene matches. Written as DNA, the CDR3 is TGTGCCAGTAGTATGGGGCGGGGGAAGCAGTTCTTC. This encodes CASSMGRGKQFF.

The chain carries TRBV29-1 and TRBJ2-7, with 9 bases aligning to TRBD2. The V segment lost 0 bases and the J segment 6 bases; nucleotides outside the gene matches: 12. Germline V gene sequence: CDR1 SQVTM, CDR2 ANQGSEA. This CDR3 comprises 16 residues. The chain's CDR3 is CSVEDYERGENFEQYF. The CDR3 nucleotides are TGCAGCGTTGAAGATTACGAGCGGGGGGAGAACTTCGAGCAGTACTTC.

This chain connects TRBV28 to TRBJ2-7; TRBD1 matches 8 bases. Germline trimming cut 7 bases from V and 2 bases from J; bases unmatched to any gene: 7. CDR1 is MDHEN and CDR2 is SYDVKM in the germline V gene. There are 14 residues in the CDR3. In nucleotides, the CDR3 is TGTGCCAGCACGCGGACAGGGACGCCCTACGAGCAGTACTTC. Its protein product is CASTRTGTPYEQYF.

This clone was recorded once. This chain connects TRBV7-9 to TRBJ1-4, with D possibly being TRBD1 (5 bases). V was shortened by 1 base and J by 4 bases, with 10 bases between the two germline ends. The CDR3 length is 15 residues. Germline CDR1 and CDR2: SEHNR and FQNEAQ (reference sequence). This CDR3 is CASSLGGTVNEKLFF. CDR3 in DNA: TGTGCCAGCAGCTTAGGGGGCACGGTTAATGAAAAACTGTTTTTT.

This clone was seen once. The gene calls are TRBV6-5 and TRBJ1-3, with a weak D call TRBD1 (5 bases). The germline CDR1 and CDR2 sequences are MNHEY and SVGAGI. Trimming cost V 4 bases and J 0 bases, with 13 bases left between them. CDR3 length equals 16 residues. The CDR3 region is CASSLRQPSSGNTIYF. The CDR3, as DNA: TGTGCCAGCAGTTTGCGACAGCCCAGCTCTGGAAACACCATATATTTT.

The chain employs TRBV4-1 and TRBJ2-7; D is possibly TRBD1 (5 bases). Per the germline V gene, CDR1 is MGHRA and CDR2 is YSYEKL. The CDR3 covers 13 residues. V lost 5 bases and J 2 bases, leaving 10 bases between the germline ends. The CDR3 DNA reads TGCGCCAGCAGCTCCTCGACAGCCTACGAGCAGTACTTC. As protein: CASSSSTAYEQYF.

V usage is TRBV19 and J usage is TRBJ2-3; possible D gene TRBD2, 5 bases. V was trimmed by 0 bases and J by 1 base, leaving 14 bases between them. This CDR3 comprises 17 residues. The germline V gene has CDR1 LNHDA and CDR2 SQIVND (reference sequence). As DNA, the CDR3 is TGTGCCAGTAGTATAGAGGTCACCTTGCGGGGCACAGATACGCAGTATTTT. This sequence encodes CASSIEVTLRGTDTQYF.

This clone has at least ten counts. Other DNA sequences in this specimen translate into the identical CDR3. The chain employs TRBV7-9 and TRBJ1-3; 7 bases fit TRBD1. The CDR3 length is 12 residues. Germline V gene lookup returns CDR1 SEHNR and CDR2 FQNEAQ (reference sequence). The trim removed 5 bases at V and 14 bases at J, leaving 9 bases unmatched. The DNA of the CDR3 is TGTGCCAGCAGCGCCGGGACAGTCCTCCTATATTTT. Its translation is CASSAGTVLLYF.

The chain has TRBV30 and TRBJ1-2; perhaps TRBD1 as D (6 bases). Germline assignment: CDR1 GTSNPN and CDR2 SVGIG (reference sequence). V was cut by 3 bases and J by 7 bases, with 18 bases left in between. The length of the CDR3 is 14 residues. In DNA form, the CDR3 reads TGTGCCTGGAGCGAACAGGGACGTTATGGTGGCTACACCTTC. Protein product: CAWSEQGRYGGYTF. Supplemented by reference TRBV30 and TRBJ1-2, the full variable domain reads SQTIHQWPATLVQPVGSPLSLECTVEGTSNPNLYWYRQAAGRGLQLLFYSVGIGQISSEVPQNLSASRPQDRQFILSSKKLLLSDSGFYLCAWSEQGRYGGYTFGSGTRLTVV.

This rearrangement joins TRBV2 to TRBJ2-2; tentatively, D is TRBD2 (5 bases). This CDR3 spans 12 amino acids. V was pared by 6 bases and J by 6 bases, with 8 bases between. CDR1 is SNHLY, CDR2 FYNNEI, per germline. CDR3 DNA sequence: TGTGCCAGCAGCCTAGCTCCCGGGGAGCTGTTTTTT. This gives the protein CASSLAPGELFF.

V gene TRBV3-1 (or the pseudogene TRBV3-2) combines with J gene TRBJ2-3; TRBD2 matches 7 bases. The germline gives CDR1 LGHDT, CDR2 YNNKEL (reference sequence). The CDR3 runs to 17 residues. Trimming cost V 3 bases and J 2 bases; bases outside gene matches: 11. CDR3 sequence (DNA): TGTGCCAGCAGCCAGGTATCCGGCGGGGGATTCACAGATACGCAGTATTTT. This translates into CASSQVSGGGFTDTQYF.

The CDR3 DNA is TGTGCCAGCAGTTATTTACTACCGGAGGCTGAGCAGTTCTTC. Protein product: CASSYLLPEAEQFF. J is TRBJ2-1 and V is TRBV6-2 or TRBV6-3; possibly TRBD2 for D (5 bases). Deletions cut 3 bases from V and 9 bases from J, with 15 bases between. The V gene's germline CDR1 is MNHEY and CDR2 SVGEGT. The CDR3 length is 14 residues.

This chain uses TRBV11-2 with TRBJ2-1; TRBD2 might be the D (7 bases). The CDR3 consists of 15 residues. The V end lost 6 bases, the J end lost 5 bases, and 17 bases lay between the germline ends. The germline V gene encodes CDR1 SGHAT and CDR2 FQNNGV. The CDR3, as DNA: TGTGCCAGCAGGACTCCGGGGGGCCGTAACAATGAGCAGTTCTTC. Its protein is CASRTPGGRNNEQFF.

This clone was recorded a few times. The CDR3 spells CASRLTGTGRLNTEAFF. CDR3 bases: TGCGCCAGCAGACTAACCGGGACAGGGAGGTTGAACACTGAAGCTTTCTTT. The chain uses TRBV5-1 and TRBJ1-1, with 9 bases fitting TRBD1. There are 17 residues in the CDR3. Germline loops: CDR1 SGHRS, CDR2 YFSETQ. The V gene end was trimmed by 5 bases and the J gene end by 0 bases; junction bases not matched to a gene: 11.

CDR3 sequence reads: CASRGTSTGELFF. CDR3 nucleotides: TGTGCCAGCAGGGGGACTAGCACCGGGGAGCTGTTTTTT. The V gene is TRBV2, the J gene TRBJ2-2, with TRBD2 matching 8 bases. Germline lookup yields CDR1 SNHLY and CDR2 FYNNEI. The CDR3 has 13 residues. Losses at the gene ends were 6 bases for V and 4 bases for J; bases not matched to a gene: 1.

This chain uses TRBV7-3 with TRBJ2-7, with D tentatively TRBD1 (6 bases). Trimming removed 8 bases at V and 6 bases at J, with 14 bases between. Germline V gene lookup returns CDR1 SGHTA and CDR2 FQGTGA. The CDR3 is 12 amino acids. The CDR3 nucleotides read TGTGCCAGCGGTTCAGGGGTGGGCGAGCAGTACTTC. Protein product: CASGSGVGEQYF.

The gene calls are TRBV30 and TRBJ1-5; tentatively, D is TRBD1 (5 bases). Trimming took off 2 bases at V and 8 bases at J, with 19 bases between the two ends. CDR1 and CDR2 (germline): GTSNPN, SVGIG (reference sequence). The CDR3 totals 15 residues. The CDR3 DNA follows: TGTGCCTGGAGTTCGACTGACCCTAAGGGGAAGCCCCAGCATTTT. Encoded protein: CAWSSTDPKGKPQHF.

This clone was seen more than once but under ten times. This CDR3 reads CASSAWAGANTGELFF. The CDR3 region has the DNA TGTGCCAGCAGTGCGTGGGCAGGGGCGAACACCGGGGAGCTGTTTTTT. The genes are TRBV6-1 and TRBJ2-2, with TRBD1 as a possible D gene (6 bases). Between the trimmed V and J ends, which lost 4 bases and 0 bases, there was a span of 12 bases. Germline CDR1 reads MNHNS; CDR2 reads SASEGT. The length of the CDR3 is 16 residues.

The rearrangement links TRBV6-5 to TRBJ2-7; a possible D gene is TRBD1 (6 bases). This CDR3 has 12 amino acids. The germline V and J ends were trimmed by 6 bases and 4 bases, with 10 bases remaining between them. The germline gives CDR1 MNHEY, CDR2 SVGAGI. CDR3: CASSLTGYEQYF. The CDR3 nucleotides read TGTGCCAGCAGCCTCACAGGGTACGAGCAGTACTTC.

The rearrangement links TRBV7-9 to TRBJ1-5; tentative D call: TRBD1 (6 bases). The CDR3 runs to 16 residues. Per the germline V gene, CDR1 is SEHNR and CDR2 is FQNEAQ (reference sequence). The V end lost 3 bases, the J end lost 7 bases, and 19 bases lay between the germline ends. CDR3 in amino acids: CASSLAGNRADQPQHF. CDR3 DNA sequence: TGTGCCAGCAGCTTGGCCGGAAACAGGGCGGACCAGCCCCAGCATTTT.

This clone was seen once. The V and J genes are TRBV15 and TRBJ2-2; maybe TRBD2 (5 bases). This CDR3 contains 17 residues. Trimming left V 1 base short and J 1 base short, with 13 bases between. CDR1 is LNHNV, CDR2 YYDKDF, per germline (reference sequence). DNA of the CDR3: TGTGCCACCAGCAGAGGTATGAGGGCGCGGAACACCGGGGAGCTGTTTTTT. Protein product: CATSRGMRARNTGELFF.

In the case of this clone: Other DNA sequences in the sample encode the same CDR3. The V and J genes are TRBV5-1 and TRBJ2-7, with 7 bases that match TRBD1. The CDR3 has 15 residues. Germline CDR1 SGHRS, CDR2 YFSETQ. The V gene end was trimmed by 0 bases and the J gene end by 0 bases; junction bases not matched to a gene: 3. CDR3 nucleotide sequence: TGCGCCAGCAGCTTGGGGACAGGCAGCTCCTACGAGCAGTACTTC. This sequence encodes CASSLGTGSSYEQYF.